Below, 14 T cell receptor beta chains from the same sample are listed, as sequenced in a study of Graves' ophthalmopathy and Graves' hyperthyroidism. Scientists amplified the TCR beta CDR3 regions from RNA transcripts. HTBI-primed first-round RT-PCR preceded second-round multiplex PCR. Using its own MiXCR run on the multiplex PCR reads, TCRdb lists one record per CDR3 protein. In the table there are some 390,000 distinct CDR3 sequences, approximately 20% of which are singletons. Source material: peripheral blood. These receptor sequences come from a woman aged 18-29 years with Graves' ophthalmopathy.

This clonotype was detected many times. V usage is TRBV28 and J usage is TRBJ1-2; perhaps TRBD1 as D (5 bases). The germline CDR1 and CDR2 sequences are MDHEN and SYDVKM. This CDR3 comprises 16 residues. V shed 2 bases and J shed 5 bases, with 18 bases lying between them. The CDR3 DNA reads as TGTGCCAGCAGTTTAGCTCCCTCGACAGTTCCTTATGGCTACACCTTC. This gives the protein CASSLAPSTVPYGYTF.

This clonotype was seen many times. The chain links TRBV12-3 or TRBV12-4 to TRBJ1-1; unclear D gene. V lost 5 bases and J lost 5, with 9 bases in between. The CDR3 runs 12 residues. The CDR3 spells CASSPVRTEAFF. DNA of the CDR3: TGTGCCAGCAGTCCCGTGAGGACTGAAGCTTTCTTT.

This clonotype was observed many times. This chain uses TRBV6-1 with TRBJ2-5; D not resolved. This CDR3 has 15 amino acids. The V end was cut by 8 bases, the J end by 5 bases, with 21 bases between. Germline CDR1 is MNHNS and CDR2 is SASEGT. CDR3 nucleotide sequence: TGTGCCAGCGTGTTTAAGAGCCGAGGACGGGAGACCCAGTACTTC. The encoded protein is CASVFKSRGRETQYF.

This clonotype has a count of ten or more. This sequence joins TRBV11-2 and TRBJ2-7; 7 bases fit TRBD2. The length of the CDR3 is 18 residues. From germline, CDR1 is SGHAT and CDR2 FQNNGV. V lost 0 bases, J lost 6 bases, and 17 bases stayed unmatched. The CDR3 nucleotides are TGTGCCAGCAGCTTAGACGGCGGGAGAGGCCGAGTGGGACTCGAGCAGTACTTC. It yields the protein CASSLDGGRGRVGLEQYF.

At least ten counts were recorded for this clonotype. This chain uses TRBV18 with TRBJ2-5; no clear D. The CDR3 contains 14 residues. Between the trimmed V and J ends, which lost 6 bases and 5 bases, there was a span of 16 bases. CDR1 and CDR2 from the germline V gene are KGHSH and LQKENI. The CDR3 region has the DNA TGTGCCAGCTCCCCTCGACGGCCCGGGGAGACCCAGTACTTC. Protein sequence: CASSPRRPGETQYF.

This clonotype came up many times. This CDR3 is CASSFQPNTEAFF. The CDR3 coding sequence is TGTGCCAGCAGCTTTCAGCCGAACACTGAAGCTTTCTTT. V is TRBV12-3 or TRBV12-4 and J is TRBJ1-1; D gene unclear. With 6 bases removed from V and 1 base from J, the gap between germline ends came to 9 bases. The CDR3 is 13 residues long.

This rearrangement joins TRBV12-3 or TRBV12-4 to TRBJ2-6; D gene unclear. Trimming stripped 5 bases from V and 2 bases from J, with 10 bases between. There are 15 residues in the CDR3. The CDR3: CASSPPTTGANVLTF. CDR3 DNA sequence: TGTGCCAGCAGTCCCCCCACGACTGGGGCCAACGTCCTGACTTTC.

This clonotype was picked up many times. This chain links TRBV6-1 with TRBJ2-5; tentatively, D is TRBD2 (5 bases). V lost 0 bases and J 3 bases, leaving 14 bases between the germline ends. The V gene's germline CDR1 is MNHNS and CDR2 SASEGT. CDR3 length: 16 residues. The CDR3 DNA reads TGTGCCAGCAGTGAAGCGGCAGGAGGAGGTGAAGAGACCCAGTACTTC. As protein: CASSEAAGGGEETQYF.

This clonotype came up many times. Given the absence of the conserved phenylalanine or tryptophan at the CDR3 end, a read error is likely. The CDR3 nucleotides read TGTGCCAGCAGTTTAAAGGGGCCGGGGTATAGCAATCAGCCCCAGCATGTT. As protein: CASSLKGPGYSNQPQHV. The J gene is TRBJ1-5, the V gene TRBV28; maybe TRBD1 (5 bases). V shed 2 bases and J shed 0 bases, with 14 bases lying between them. The CDR3 consists of 17 residues. Germline loops: CDR1 MDHEN, CDR2 SYDVKM.

The sample holds many counts of this clonotype. V and J are TRBV27 and TRBJ1-1; unclear D gene. The germline V gene encodes CDR1 MNHEY and CDR2 SMNVEV (reference sequence). With 8 bases removed from V and 0 bases from J, the gap between germline ends came to 10 bases. The CDR3 is made up of 13 amino acids. The CDR3 reads CASYSYLNTEAFF. The CDR3 bases are TGTGCCAGCTACAGCTACCTGAACACTGAAGCTTTCTTT.

There are many counts of this clonotype. The V gene is TRBV20-1, the J gene TRBJ2-7, with D possibly TRBD2 on 6 matching bases. V was pared by 2 bases and J by 0 bases, with 11 bases between. This CDR3 has 14 residues. Germline assignment: CDR1 DFQATT and CDR2 SNEGSKA (reference sequence). The CDR3 reads CSARQGLLSYEQYF. In DNA form, the CDR3 reads TGCAGTGCTAGACAGGGACTTCTCTCCTACGAGCAGTACTTC.

Ten or more counts support this clonotype. V usage is TRBV20-1 and J usage is TRBJ2-7; 9 nucleotides agree with TRBD1. CDR3 length equals 14 residues. V dropped 6 bases and J dropped 6; count of bases not matched to a gene: 12. Germline assignment: CDR1 DFQATT and CDR2 SNEGSKA (reference sequence). CDR3 protein: CSAHMRQGVGEQYF. CDR3 nucleotides: TGCAGTGCACATATGAGACAGGGGGTAGGCGAGCAGTACTTC.

The rearrangement links TRBV7-9 to TRBJ2-6; D unclear. V lost 3 bases and J lost 7, with 10 bases in between. This CDR3 is built from 14 residues. CDR1 and CDR2 from the germline V gene are SEHNR and FQNEAQ (reference sequence). For the CDR3, the DNA is TGTGCCAGCAGCTTTAGGGATGCAGCCAACGTCCTGACTTTC. Its translation: CASSFRDAANVLTF.

This clonotype was recorded at least ten times. V usage is TRBV6-2 or TRBV6-3 and J usage is TRBJ1-5; D unresolved. The CDR3 length is 16 residues. Germline V gives CDR1 MNHEY, CDR2 SVGEGT. Trimming stripped 0 bases from V and 1 base from J, with 10 bases between. The CDR3 sequence is CASSYSNALSNQPQHF. CDR3 coding DNA: TGTGCCAGCAGTTACTCGAACGCATTGAGCAATCAGCCCCAGCATTTT.